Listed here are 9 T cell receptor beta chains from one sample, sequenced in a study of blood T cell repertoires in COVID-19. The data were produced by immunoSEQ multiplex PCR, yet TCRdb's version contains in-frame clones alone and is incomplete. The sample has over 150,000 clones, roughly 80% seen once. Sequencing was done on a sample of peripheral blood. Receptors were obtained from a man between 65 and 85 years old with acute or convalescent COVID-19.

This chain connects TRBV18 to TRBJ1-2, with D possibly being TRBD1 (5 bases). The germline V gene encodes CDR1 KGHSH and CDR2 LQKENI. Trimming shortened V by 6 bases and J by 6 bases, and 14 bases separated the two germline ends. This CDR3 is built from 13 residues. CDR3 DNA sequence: TGTGCCAGCTCCCCTTCCCGGGGGGATGGCTACACCTTC. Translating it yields CASSPSRGDGYTF.

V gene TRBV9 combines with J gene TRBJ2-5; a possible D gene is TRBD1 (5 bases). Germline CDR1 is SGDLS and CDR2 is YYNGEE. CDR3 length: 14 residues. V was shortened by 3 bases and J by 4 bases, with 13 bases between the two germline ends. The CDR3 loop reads CASSAQGFGETQYF. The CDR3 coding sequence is TGTGCCAGCAGCGCGCAGGGTTTTGGAGAGACCCAGTACTTC.

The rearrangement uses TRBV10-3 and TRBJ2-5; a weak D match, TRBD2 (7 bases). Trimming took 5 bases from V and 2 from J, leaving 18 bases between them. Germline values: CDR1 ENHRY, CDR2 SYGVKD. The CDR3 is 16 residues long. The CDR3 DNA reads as TGTGCCATCAGTATAGGGGGGGCGACAGGTCAAGAGACCCAGTACTTC. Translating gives CAISIGGATGQETQYF.

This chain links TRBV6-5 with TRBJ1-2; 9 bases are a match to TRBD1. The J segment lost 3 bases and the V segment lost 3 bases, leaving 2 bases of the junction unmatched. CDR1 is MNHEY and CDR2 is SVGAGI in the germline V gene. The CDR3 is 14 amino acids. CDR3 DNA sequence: TGTGCCAGCAGTTATACAGGGGGCCACTATGGCTACACCTTC. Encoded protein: CASSYTGGHYGYTF.

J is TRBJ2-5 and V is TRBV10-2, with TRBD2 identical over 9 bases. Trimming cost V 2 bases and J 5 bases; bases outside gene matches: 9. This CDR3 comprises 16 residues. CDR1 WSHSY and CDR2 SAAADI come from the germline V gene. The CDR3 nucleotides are TGCGCCAGCAGTGAGGGGTGGCGGGGGGGCGCCGAGACCCAGTACTTC. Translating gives CASSEGWRGGAETQYF.

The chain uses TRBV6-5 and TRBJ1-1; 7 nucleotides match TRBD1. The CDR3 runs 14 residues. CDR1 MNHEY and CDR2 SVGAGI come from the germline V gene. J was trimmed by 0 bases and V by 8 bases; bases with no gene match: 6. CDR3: CASFEGGMNTEAFF. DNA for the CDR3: TGTGCCAGCTTCGAAGGGGGCATGAACACTGAAGCTTTCTTT.

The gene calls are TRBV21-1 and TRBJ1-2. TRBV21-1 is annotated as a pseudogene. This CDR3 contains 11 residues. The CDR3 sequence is CASSGRRGYTF. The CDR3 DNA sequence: TGTGCCAGCAGCGGACGGAGGGGCTACACCTTC.

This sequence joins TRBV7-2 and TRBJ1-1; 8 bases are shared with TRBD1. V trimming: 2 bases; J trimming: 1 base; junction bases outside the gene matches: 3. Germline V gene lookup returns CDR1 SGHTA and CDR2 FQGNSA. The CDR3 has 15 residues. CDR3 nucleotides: TGTGCCAGCAGCTTACTGGACAGGGAGAACACTGAAGCTTTCTTT. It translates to CASSLLDRENTEAFF.

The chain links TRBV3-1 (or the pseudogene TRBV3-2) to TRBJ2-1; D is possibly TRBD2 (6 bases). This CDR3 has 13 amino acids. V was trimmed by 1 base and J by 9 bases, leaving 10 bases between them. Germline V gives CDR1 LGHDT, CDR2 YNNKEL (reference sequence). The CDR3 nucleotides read TGTGCCAGCAGCCAAGGGGGGGTCGGTGAGCAGTTCTTC. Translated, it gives CASSQGGVGEQFF.